This T cell receptor beta chain was found in a study of CD8 T cells in ankylosing spondylitis (dated by TCRdb to about 2017). Looking at the study overall: The study set out to find disease-linked TCR variants by profiling T cell receptor beta repertoires in ankylosing spondylitis patients and healthy donors. The full study cohort was made up of about 24 ankylosing spondylitis patients and 108 healthy donors. Peripheral blood was sampled, and synovial fluid was additionally collected from ankylosing spondylitis patients.

For sequencing, an Illumina HiSeq 2500 was employed. TCR beta libraries were prepared by quantitative 5'-RACE with molecular barcodes. The original pipeline was this. A new computational method, built on a probabilistic model of VDJ rearrangement, was used to identify disease-linked TCR variants. The public reads were quality trimmed at Q25 with fastp and then assembled into clones with MiXCR by TCRdb, keeping productive beta chains. All rows with the same CDR3 protein become a single entry with the most common DNA and genes. The V and J calls follow TCRdb's processing rather than the paper's. For this sample there are under 250,000 distinct CDR3 sequences; over 8.5% appear just once. The top ten constitute around 7% of the sample. The cysteine opens and the phenylalanine closes a CDR3 of 13 amino acids. Only the CDR3 region is kept as DNA, spanning 39 bases read in frame from base 1. Trimming costs V 2 bases and J 5 bases, and their ends lie 9 bases apart. Sequences MNHEY (CDR1) and SMNVEV (CDR2) are obtained from the germline V gene (reference sequence).

Concerning this clonotype: There is no known antigen for this receptor. No much larger clone exists at a distance of one base, and base qualities are not known.

General study outcomes and caveats: Some motif variants were previously reported in synovial fluid and blood of reactive arthritis patients, suggesting common disease-initiation mechanisms. In peripheral blood, the disease-linked clones were found at relatively low frequencies and had a CD8+ phenotype. The disease-linked clones were reported as significantly enriched in matched synovial fluid samples from ankylosing spondylitis patients. Blood from ankylosing spondylitis patients appeared to be characterized by a TCR beta motif composed of about eight highly homologous amino acid variants.

The source of this sequence is a male donor with ankylosing spondylitis or in good health (not recorded which). The sequenced sample was blood, either unsorted or a sorted T cell fraction (not recorded which). The chain is made from TRBV27 and TRBJ1-2, with the D gene not clear enough to name. The encoded CDR3 is CASSLTSDYGYTF. The nucleotides are TGTGCCAGCAGTTTAACGTCAGATTATGGCTACACCTTC.